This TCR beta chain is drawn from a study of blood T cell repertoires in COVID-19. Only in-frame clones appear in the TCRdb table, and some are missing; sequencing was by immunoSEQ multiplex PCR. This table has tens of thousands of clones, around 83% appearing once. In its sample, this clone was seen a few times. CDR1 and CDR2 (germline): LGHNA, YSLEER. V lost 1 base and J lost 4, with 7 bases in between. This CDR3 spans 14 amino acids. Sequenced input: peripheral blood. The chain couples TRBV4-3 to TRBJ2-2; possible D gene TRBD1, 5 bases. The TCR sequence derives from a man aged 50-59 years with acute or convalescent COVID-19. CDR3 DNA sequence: TGCGCCAGCAGCCAAGGCAGGGTCACCGGGGAGCTGTTTTTT. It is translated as CASSQGRVTGELFF.